This T cell receptor (beta chain) was documented in a study of shared clonotypes between healthy human individuals. This clone was observed a few times. Libraries were prepared by immunoSEQ multiplex PCR; TCRdb keeps only in-frame clonotypes and omits some of them. This table holds 950,000 to 1,100,000 clones, 78% found once. The germline gives CDR1 SGHTA, CDR2 FQGNSA. There are 13 residues in the CDR3. The V gene lost 8 bases and the J gene lost 2 bases, with 12 bases spanning the gap. Sequencing was carried out using memory CD4+ T cells from PBMCs. The subset denotes: CD45RA-negative fraction. This clonotype was sampled from a man younger than 30 in good health. Some clones in this sample may be carry-over from other donors' samples. The rearrangement links TRBV7-2 to TRBJ2-5; TRBD1 might be the D (5 bases). This chain's CDR3 is CASRRVRQETQYF. The CDR3 region has the DNA TGTGCCAGCCGCAGGGTTCGACAAGAGACCCAGTACTTC.